This T cell receptor (beta chain) came from a study of vaccination effects on CD4 cells after COVID-19. Overall study: The second dose preceded post-vaccine samples by a median of 72 days.

Remarks on this clone: Its target is not known.

Produced via immunoSEQ multiplex PCR; TCRdb's table is partial and in-frame only. Here the sample spans over 60,000 clones, 70% to 85% being singletons. This CDR3 comprises 14 residues. Trimming cost V 5 bases and J 7 bases, with 14 bases left between them. Germline lookup yields CDR1 LNHDA and CDR2 SQIVND (reference sequence). After expansion with viral peptide pools in the ViraFEST assay, antigen-specific CD4+ T cells were sequenced. CD4+ T cell isolation took place after less than 13 days of culture. Two doses of either BNT162b2 or mRNA-1273 were given to each participant. Cultures used under 2.5 million PBMC per well, about 10 IU/ml IL-2 and around 9.5 ug/ml peptides. It was on days 3 and 7 that half the medium was replaced with IL-2 medium.

The V gene is TRBV19, the J gene TRBJ1-4, with unresolved D. The sample here was CD4+ T cells from PBMCs cultured with HCoV-229E spike peptides, taken after COVID-19 vaccination. The clonotype was recovered from a human donor who received a COVID-19 vaccine. In DNA, the CDR3 is TGTGCCAGTAGTCATTTAGAGAGGCGTGAAAAACTGTTTTTT. Translated: CASSHLERREKLFF.